Shown below are 7 T cell receptor beta chains from a single sample sequenced in a study of memory CD4+ T cells and cytomegalovirus serostatus. Single viable CD3+CD4+CD8-CD45RO+ cells were sorted as the memory CD4+ T cells. Data came from immunoSEQ multiplex PCR; TCRdb stores just in-frame clones and leaves some out. The sample holds over 40,000 clones, approximately 74% seen once. Specimen: memory CD4+ T cells from blood. These receptors were collected from an adult in good health and CMV-seropositive.

Remarks on this clone: A single base separates this from a much larger clone, so it may be a read error. The J gene is TRBJ1-1, the V gene TRBV7-2; D gene unclear. Per germline, CDR1 SGHTA and CDR2 FQGNSA. The CDR3 consists of 15 residues. V was pared by 1 base and J by 0 bases, with 9 bases between. CDR3 amino acids: CASSLVTEMNTEAFF. The DNA for the CDR3 is TGTGCCAGCAGCTTAGTCACAGAGATGAACACTGAAGCTTTCTTT.

This chain links TRBV25-1 with TRBJ1-1; a weak D match, TRBD1 (5 bases). Trimming pared 6 bases from V and 4 bases from J, leaving 18 bases between. CDR3 length: 15 residues. The germline V gene has CDR1 MGHDK and CDR2 SYGVNS. In DNA form, the CDR3 reads TGTGCCAGCAGGGGTGCCGGGGGAGAGGGCACTGAAGCTTTCTTT. Its protein is CASRGAGGEGTEAFF.

This clone was picked up one time. The chain has TRBV2 and TRBJ2-3, with D possibly being TRBD2 (6 bases). There are 15 residues in the CDR3. V was clipped by 10 bases and J by 1 base, with 18 bases between them. In germline, CDR1 is SNHLY, CDR2 FYNNEI. The CDR3, as DNA: TGTGCCACCCAGAAGCTGACGGGGGGCACAGATACGCAGTATTTT. This encodes CATQKLTGGTDTQYF.

The gene calls are TRBV25-1 and TRBJ1-2; D remains ambiguous. Germline V gene data show CDR1 as MGHDK and CDR2 as SYGVNS. Trimming removed 4 bases from V and 0 bases from J, with 21 bases in between. The CDR3 is 18 residues long. For the CDR3, the DNA is TGTGCCAGCAGTGGAAACCTAGGTGCAGTAAAGACTAACTATGGCTACACCTTC. As protein: CASSGNLGAVKTNYGYTF.

The chain carries TRBV4-3 and TRBJ2-5; 7 positions agree with TRBD1. The J call is in doubt because the DNA end fits TRBJ2-7 better. The CDR3 is made up of 14 amino acids. Germline V gene sequence: CDR1 LGHNA, CDR2 YSLEER. The CDR3 is CASSQGNRGYEQYF. CDR3 nucleotides: TGCGCCAGCAGCCAAGGGAACAGGGGCTACGAGCAGTACTTC.

The chain uses TRBV29-1 and TRBJ2-5, with 7 bases matching TRBD1. This CDR3 is built from 13 residues. Germline loops: CDR1 SQVTM, CDR2 ANQGSEA. Losses at the gene ends were 4 bases for V and 5 bases for J; bases not matched to a gene: 7. CDR3: CSVGGTGEETQYF. DNA for the CDR3: TGCAGCGTTGGGGGTACAGGGGAGGAGACCCAGTACTTC.

The rearrangement links TRBV18 to TRBJ1-2; D gene ambiguous. Germline CDR1 reads KGHSH; CDR2 reads LQKENI. The CDR3 consists of 14 residues. V was clipped by 2 bases and J by 3 bases, with 10 bases between them. Written as DNA, the CDR3 is TGTGCCAGCTCACCAATACCACCCGACTATGGCTACACCTTC. It translates to CASSPIPPDYGYTF.